This TCR beta chain is drawn from a study of graft-versus-host responses after intestinal transplantation. The wider study: Recipients had multivisceral, liver-intestinal, or isolated intestinal transplants. Findings and caveats of the study: Early post-transplant falls in HvG clones accompanied the peak levels of circulating GvH clones.

Sequencing was performed with immunoSEQ multiplex PCR; in TCRdb, only in-frame clones are kept and a portion is missing. The data show 71,000 or so clones, about 90% seen once. J gave up 5 bases and V 4 bases, and 11 bases lay outside the gene matches. The CDR3 spans 16 residues. Germline CDR1 is SGHNT and CDR2 is YYREEE (reference sequence). As concerns this clone: No antigen is known for it.

The chain recombines TRBV5-4 with TRBJ2-2; 7 bases agree with TRBD1. The sequences come from unstimulated CD8+ T cells sorted from spleen or lymph node cells, collected before intestinal transplant. The sequence came from a human donor who received an intestinal transplant. The CDR3 bases are TGTGCCAGCAGCCAAGACAGGGAGAGTTTTACCGGGGAGCTGTTTTTT. Translated, it gives CASSQDRESFTGELFF.